This TCR beta chain was captured in a study of beta chain features in type 1 diabetes. The investigators reverse transcribed all of the isolated RNA, so they sequenced expressed TCRB transcripts. The protocol was immunoSEQ multiplex PCR, while the TCRdb copy is restricted to in-frame clones and leaves out a portion. The sample holds 120,000 to 150,000 clones; 9.5% to 10% are singletons and the top ten take almost 0.65%. V dropped 0 bases and J dropped 5 bases, with 14 bases sitting between them. CDR1 is SGHNT and CDR2 is YYREEE in the germline V gene (reference sequence). CDR3 size: 15 residues. This receptor was taken from a woman in her forties in good health. The sequenced sample consisted of central memory CD4+ T cells from blood. The chain combines TRBV5-4 with TRBJ2-5, with D perhaps matching TRBD2 (5 bases). The CDR3 protein is CASSLGSGGRETQYF. The CDR3 region has the DNA TGTGCCAGCAGCTTGGGAAGCGGCGGTCGGGAGACCCAGTACTTC.